This TCR beta chain derives from a study of shared clonotypes between healthy human individuals. Template for every sorted-subset replicate PCR totaled 200 to 250 ng DNA, roughly 30,000 T cell genomes. Only in-frame clones appear in the TCRdb table, and some are missing; sequencing was by immunoSEQ multiplex PCR. The sample consists of more than 2,000,000 clones, 85% to 95% of them appearing once. Study-level points and caveats: Owing to a small donor count, the genetic and exposure-history diversity represented was limited. When naive CD4 clonotypes were compared across a few donors, 4% to 5.5% were shared. Clonotype sharing among donors likely depends on sequencing depth.

For this clone: Its matching antigen is unknown.

This CDR3 region has 14 residues. Germline loops: CDR1 ENHRY, CDR2 SYGVKD. Trimming removed 10 bases from V and 3 bases from J; junction bases left unmatched: 12. V gene TRBV10-3 combines with J gene TRBJ2-7, with TRBD2 matching 7 bases. Input material: naive CD4+ T cells from PBMCs. As to subset: CD45RA+ positively selected. The receptor comes from a man younger than 35 in good health. Some clones in this sample may be carry-over from other donors' samples. The CDR3: CATAPRASGYEQYF. The CDR3 region has the DNA TGTGCCACCGCCCCTAGGGCTAGCGGCTACGAGCAGTACTTC.